This T cell receptor beta chain appears in the sequencing data of a study of long-term antiretroviral therapy in people with HIV (dated by TCRdb to 2022 to 2024). As for the study more broadly: Collection of the earliest samples took place about a decade ahead of the 2015 WHO recommendation for immediate ART, at a time when ART was typically delayed until CD4 counts fell. This retrospective serial study examined whether starting ART and sustained HIV suppression were associated with changes in the composition and diversity of the TRB repertoire in peripheral blood. A total of around 190 cryopreserved PBMC samples came from a few dozen adults with confirmed HIV infection and were collected serially over a mean of roughly 6 years (range 1-12). Of the roughly 30 participants with HIV, about twelve were female. No cross-contamination during QIAcube processing was shown when test extractions of a monoclonal T-cell line were performed alongside over 25 polyclonal samples.

Inclusion was restricted to participants for whom at least one PBMC sample before ART initiation and at least two post-ART samples were available. Treatment was received in the United States of America by all participants with HIV. Before DNA extraction, cryopreserved samples of 1-10 million PBMC were thawed and then washed. At the time of the earliest PBMC sample, participants with HIV were aged between about 20 and 60 years. PBMC samples were contributed by each participant from 1-4 timepoints before ART initiation and 2-8 timepoints after ART initiation, with a median of 7 samples. Serial HIV viral load, CD4+ T-cell count, ART history and demographic data were obtained for every participant. Using a Qiagen kit on a QIAcube, genomic DNA was extracted from unsorted PBMC, with samples processed in batches of 12. Trimming takes 6 bases from V and 2 bases from J, and the germline ends sit 16 bases apart. In the germline V gene (reference sequence), CDR1 corresponds to LNHNV and CDR2 to YYDKDF. Its CDR3 holds 16 amino acids, cysteine through phenylalanine. Just the 48-base CDR3 DNA is kept, in frame starting at base 1.

The full study reports these points: Inferences about post-ART repertoire changes were limited because no data were available on ART adherence, viral resistance or therapy changes. The samples were dated from about 2004 to 2017, and the ART regimens that were used may be less effective than current ART regimens. At every time point, the repertoire was dominated by expanded TRB clones first identified before ART initiation, although this dominance fluctuated and, in many PLHIV, declined after ART. Owing to limited PBMC availability, only the TCR beta chain was sequenced, without alpha chain pairing. Because cell numbers in pre-ART samples were limited, unsorted PBMC were profiled instead of sorted CD4+ and CD8+ T cells. A significant increase in TRB diversity was found to be associated with ART initiation, although TRB diversity was observed to remain significantly below that of transplant donor controls even after long-term ART. HIV repertoires had narrower CDR3 length ranges than controls, and the network structure suggested an antigen-experienced repertoire that shifted only slightly toward naive after ART.

This clone turned up a few times. Which antigen it targets is not known. The sample holds no much larger clone one base away, and base qualities are not on file. The immunoSEQ hsTCRB v3.0 assay was used at survey level resolution to sequence the TRB variable region. A depth of roughly 40,000-50,000 T-cell genomes per sample was targeted for TRB sequencing. An Illumina MiSeq with a v3 150-cycle kit was used to sequence the pooled TRB libraries. As for the original processing: Analysis of repertoires was carried out in R inside a reproducible Nextflow workflow spanning QC, data transformation and analysis. LymphoSeq2, an R package for AIRR-Seq data exploration, was used to implement custom analyses. A few samples that produced fewer than 5000 total TRB sequences were removed, so fewer than 200 HIV repertoires were analyzed. Among the 190 or so HIV repertoires that were kept, under 60 were collected before ART initiation and roughly 130 were collected after ART initiation. Each repertoire was downsampled to 5000 TRB nucleotide sequences, and summary statistics were averaged across 100 downsampling iterations. The analysis kept only TRB sequences whose CDR3 regions were at least seven amino acids long. Two measures captured diversity: a Shannon entropy-derived clonality score and the Gini coefficient. In the repertoire networks, any two of the top 5000 CDR3 amino acid sequences were linked whenever the two sequences differed by an edit distance of one. GLIPH2 predicted antigen specificity groups and MHC restriction for TRB CDR3 amino acid sequences. To flag known CMV, EBV, HIV or tissue antigen associations, CDR3 amino acid sequences were matched against VDJdb and McPAS-TCR. Pre-ART, post-ART and control groups were compared with Wilcoxon signed-rank tests and Holm-Bonferroni correction. In TCRdb, the immuneACCESS table is reduced to in-frame sequences with V and J assigned. These tables do not hold every clone; where another copy was compared, an unresolved V gene accounts for under half, and the others remain unexplained. V and J calls and clone size are given by that table; D and trimming were obtained from the DNA. The sample has around 9,800 clones on record, around 82% of them singletons. The ten largest make up more than 15% of the sample.

The sequence was collected from a man aged 40-49 years with HIV. Sequenced material: unsorted PBMCs, taken 1.8 years after starting antiretroviral therapy. This receptor chain uses TRBV15 and TRBJ2-2; the D gene is perhaps TRBD1, on 5 matching bases. The CDR3 region: CATSWEKGLNTGELFF. The DNA is as follows: TGTGCCACCAGTTGGGAAAAGGGGCTAAACACCGGGGAGCTGTTTTTT.